This T cell receptor beta chain appears in the sequencing data of a study of radiotherapy plus CTLA-4 blockade in lung cancer. Study overall: Around 18% of patients responded objectively, and approximately 33% achieved disease control. Findings and limits, study-wide: Some TCR clones had been derived from tumors. These clones expanded in peripheral blood after radiotherapy plus ipilimumab. Reports identified early blood T cell clone dynamics, with interferon-beta, as the best response predictor.

Focal radiation plus CTLA-4 blockade with ipilimumab was given to patients with chemo-refractory metastatic non-small-cell lung cancer. Libraries were prepared by immunoSEQ multiplex PCR; TCRdb keeps only in-frame clonotypes and omits some of them. The sample lists 85,000 to 90,000 clones, roughly 70% occurring once. The CDR3 loop spans 12 amino acids. Per germline, CDR1 SGHDN and CDR2 FVKESK. The V gene lost 3 bases and the J gene lost 8 bases, with 10 bases spanning the gap. As regards this clone: What it binds is not known.

The sequences come from peripheral blood, collected from a patient treated with radiotherapy plus ipilimumab. V gene TRBV14 combines with J gene TRBJ1-1; tentative D call: TRBD1 (5 bases). The TCR was taken from a human donor with non-small cell lung cancer that progressed on radiotherapy plus ipilimumab. The CDR3 nucleotides are TGTGCCAGCAGCCATGCCGGGACGGAAGCTTTCTTT. It is translated as CASSHAGTEAFF.